This T cell receptor beta chain was retrieved from a study of blood T cell repertoires in COVID-19. Study details: Researchers got acute and convalescent COVID-19 samples from the United States, Italy and Spain. Nucleic acid was either cDNA or gDNA, and it came from T cells, B-cell-depleted T cells, or PBMCs.

Germline V gene data show CDR1 as KGHSH and CDR2 as LQKENI. The ends lost 3 bases at V and 12 bases at J; junction bases unmatched: 8. This CDR3 region has 13 residues. Under the authors' procedure: The authors estimated nucleated cell counts from reference gene primer amplification. This table comes from immunoSEQ multiplex PCR, and its TCRdb copy is limited to in-frame clones, with some not included. The V and J calls and the clone size are those of that table, but D and trimming were determined from the DNA. The sample holds 150,000 to 200,000 clones; roughly 80% are singletons and the top ten take roughly 8%.

The chain recombines TRBV18 with TRBJ2-5; TRBD1 aligns across 9 bases. This receptor was identified in a man aged 55 to 69 with acute or convalescent COVID-19. Sequenced sample: peripheral blood. The CDR3 spells CASSPPSDRGKYF. The CDR3 coding sequence is TGTGCCAGCTCACCCCCATCAGACAGGGGGAAGTACTTC.